These 17 T cell receptor beta chains share one sample of origin, sequenced in a study of chemoradiotherapy in HPV16-positive cancers. Using immunoSEQ multiplex PCR, the repertoire was profiled, and TCRdb retains in-frame clones only, with some absent. Among 8,500 to 9,000 clones listed, around 74% were seen once. Specimen collection occurred from a patient who underwent chemoradiotherapy. Source of these receptors: a human donor with HPV-associated anogenital cancer.

The V and J genes are TRBV29-1 and TRBJ2-6, with 7 bases that match TRBD1. Trimming at V came to 6 bases and at J to 2 bases, leaving 4 bases not matched to a gene. The CDR3 covers 14 residues. Germline V gene data show CDR1 as SQVTM and CDR2 as ANQGSEA. The CDR3 DNA sequence: TGCAGCGTAAAAGACAGGGCTGGGGCCAACGTCCTGACTTTC. Amino acid sequence: CSVKDRAGANVLTF. Full variable domain (remainder filled in from reference TRBV29-1 and TRBJ2-6): SAVISQKPSRDICQRGTSLTIQCQVDSQVTMMFWYRQQPGQSLTLIATANQGSEATYESGFVIDKFPISRPNLTFSTLTVSNMSPEDSSIYLCSVKDRAGANVLTFGAGSRLTVL.

The chain employs TRBV7-9 and TRBJ2-7; TRBD1 agrees at 7 bases. This CDR3 comprises 13 residues. V was pared by 4 bases and J by 3 bases, with 3 bases of the junction left unmatched. Germline CDR1 and CDR2: SEHNR and FQNEAQ (reference sequence). CDR3 sequence (DNA): TGTGCCAGCAGCTCTCGGGACAGCTACGAGCAGTACTTC. Amino acid sequence: CASSSRDSYEQYF. The complete variable domain, with remaining parts taken from reference TRBV7-9 and TRBJ2-7, reads DTGVSQNPRHKITKRGQNVTFRCDPISEHNRLYWYRQTLGQGPEFLTYFQNEAQLEKSRLLSDRFSAERPKGSFSTLEIQRTEQGDSAMYLCASSSRDSYEQYFGPGTRLTVT.

The CDR3 sequence: CASSYSRPSSGNTIYF. CDR3 DNA sequence: TGTGCCAGCAGTTACTCCAGACCTTCCTCTGGAAACACCATATATTTT. The J gene is TRBJ1-3, the V gene TRBV6-5; D is unclear. The ends were cut back, 0 bases at V and 0 bases at J, with 9 bases in the middle. This CDR3 spans 16 amino acids. CDR1 MNHEY and CDR2 SVGAGI come from the germline V gene.

The chain employs TRBV19 and TRBJ2-1; D could derive from TRBD1 or TRBD2 (5 bases each). The V gene's germline CDR1 is LNHDA and CDR2 SQIVND (reference sequence). The CDR3 extends over 16 amino acids. Between the trimmed V and J ends, which lost 1 base and 2 bases, there was a span of 12 bases. For the CDR3, the DNA is TGTGCCAGTAGTATAGTTGGGGGTATCGCCTACAATGAGCAGTTCTTC. Protein sequence: CASSIVGGIAYNEQFF. Combining the CDR3 with reference TRBV19 and TRBJ2-1 gives the whole variable domain DGGITQSPKYLFRKEGQNVTLSCEQNLNHDAMYWYRQDPGQGLRLIYYSQIVNDFQKGDIAEGYSVSREKKESFPLTVTSAQKNPTAFYLCASSIVGGIAYNEQFFGPGTRLTVL.

As DNA, the CDR3 is TGTGCCAGCAGCCAAGATAGTGTCGTGGGCTTGACTAATAATGAAAAACTGTTTTTT. It is translated as CASSQDSVVGLTNNEKLFF. V usage is TRBV4-2 and J usage is TRBJ1-4; D is unclear. Trimming took 0 bases from V and 4 from J, leaving 21 bases between them. Germline-derived CDR1 and CDR2 are LGHNA and YNFKEQ. This CDR3 comprises 19 residues.

The sample holds a few counts of this clone. The chain is built from TRBV4-1 and TRBJ2-1; D perhaps matches TRBD2 (6 bases). The CDR3 is made up of 15 amino acids. V dropped 2 bases and J dropped 7 bases, with 15 bases sitting between them. Germline V lookup: CDR1 MGHRA, CDR2 YSYEKL. The CDR3 coding sequence is TGCGCCAGCAGCCAACAAGGGGACTTTTTAAATGAGCAGTTCTTC. It codes for CASSQQGDFLNEQFF.

V usage is TRBV7-9 and J usage is TRBJ2-1, with D hard to call. CDR3 length: 12 amino acids. V dropped 5 bases and J dropped 5 bases, with 7 bases sitting between them. Germline values: CDR1 SEHNR, CDR2 FQNEAQ (reference sequence). This CDR3 reads CASSQLNNEQFF. For the CDR3, the DNA is TGTGCCAGCAGCCAGTTGAACAATGAGCAGTTCTTC.

The chain recombines TRBV7-9 with TRBJ2-5, with 10 nucleotides matching TRBD2. The CDR3 consists of 14 residues. J lost 5 bases, V lost 8 bases, and 8 bases had no gene match. From germline, CDR1 is SEHNR and CDR2 FQNEAQ (reference sequence). As DNA, the CDR3 is TGTGCCAGCGTACTAGCGGGAATTTTGGAGACCCAGTACTTC. It translates to CASVLAGILETQYF. The full variable domain, completed using reference TRBV7-9 and TRBJ2-5, is DTGVSQNPRHKITKRGQNVTFRCDPISEHNRLYWYRQTLGQGPEFLTYFQNEAQLEKSRLLSDRFSAERPKGSFSTLEIQRTEQGDSAMYLCASVLAGILETQYFGPGTRLLVL.

This clone has only a few counts. V is TRBV28 and J is TRBJ2-7; 7 bases line up with TRBD2. V dropped 8 bases and J dropped 2; count of bases not matched to a gene: 6. The germline CDR1 and CDR2 sequences are MDHEN and SYDVKM. This CDR3 spans 13 amino acids. CDR3 DNA sequence: TGTGCCAGCGGACCAGCGGGACCCTACGAGCAGTACTTC. Translating gives CASGPAGPYEQYF. Full variable domain (remainder filled in from reference TRBV28 and TRBJ2-7): DVKVTQSSRYLVKRTGEKVFLECVQDMDHENMFWYRQDPGLGLRLIYFSYDVKMKEKGDIPEGYSVSREKKERFSLILESASTNQTSMYLCASGPAGPYEQYFGPGTRLTVT.

This clone has only a few counts. The chain employs TRBV4-1 and TRBJ1-6; 8 bases are shared with TRBD1. The CDR3 has 13 residues. Per germline, CDR1 MGHRA and CDR2 YSYEKL. The V and J ends lost 1 base and 10 bases, in that order; junction bases with no gene match: 0. CDR3 DNA sequence: TGCGCCAGCAGCCAAGCAGGGGGCTCACCCCTCCACTTT. This encodes CASSQAGGSPLHF.

The gene calls are TRBV7-2 and TRBJ1-1; D remains unclear. From germline, CDR1 is SGHTA and CDR2 FQGNSA. The V end was cut by 2 bases, the J end by 7 bases, with 11 bases between. The CDR3 is made up of 13 amino acids. CDR3 in DNA: TGTGCCAGCAGCTTATCCCACGGACGTGAAGCTTTCTTT. This gives the protein CASSLSHGREAFF.

This clone turned up a few times. The chain couples TRBV28 to TRBJ1-5; 11 bases line up with TRBD1. The CDR3 sequence is 15 residues long. J gave up 11 bases and V 2 bases, and 8 bases lay outside the gene matches. The V gene's germline CDR1 is MDHEN and CDR2 SYDVKM. The CDR3: CASSLMDRGLGSQHF. The DNA for the CDR3 is TGTGCCAGCAGTTTAATGGACAGGGGGCTGGGGTCCCAGCATTTT.

This clone was picked up a small number of times. The V call is TRBV28, the J call TRBJ1-2; D uncertain. V dropped 3 bases and J dropped 7 bases, with 12 bases sitting between them. This CDR3 has 13 residues. The V gene's germline CDR1 is MDHEN and CDR2 SYDVKM. The CDR3 DNA is TGTGCCAGCAGTTTTGGGAAGACTAGTGGCTACACCTTC. The encoded protein is CASSFGKTSGYTF.

This sequence joins TRBV4-3 and TRBJ2-4; the match to TRBD2 covers 11 bases. V was pared by 3 bases and J by 0 bases, with 10 bases of the junction left unmatched. The CDR3 covers 19 residues. The germline gives CDR1 LGHNA, CDR2 YSLEER. Written as DNA, the CDR3 is TGCGCCAGCAGCCAGCTGATAACGACTAGCGGGATAGCCAAAAACATTCAGTACTTC. This encodes CASSQLITTSGIAKNIQYF.

The V call is TRBV27, the J call TRBJ2-5; TRBD1 agrees at 8 bases. V lost 6 bases to trimming and J lost 5 bases; unmatched junction nucleotides: 29. CDR1 and CDR2 (germline): MNHEY, SMNVEV (reference sequence). The CDR3 contains 21 residues. In DNA, the CDR3 is TGTGCCAGCAGCCCCGGGCGGCAGGGGGCAATCCAGCGCCCTAGGCGGGAGACCCAGTACTTC. Amino acid sequence: CASSPGRQGAIQRPRRETQYF.

The chain combines TRBV7-8 with TRBJ2-2, with TRBD2 as a possible D gene (5 bases). Germline V lookup: CDR1 SGHVS, CDR2 FQNEAQ. Trimming shortened V by 6 bases and J by 1 base, and 18 bases separated the two germline ends. This CDR3 is built from 17 residues. The CDR3 reads CASRRARRFENTGELFF. The CDR3 nucleotides read TGTGCCAGCAGACGCGCGCGGAGGTTTGAGAACACCGGGGAGCTGTTTTTT. Variable domain in full (rest from reference TRBV7-8 and TRBJ2-2): GAGVSQSPRYKVAKRGQDVALRCDPISGHVSLFWYQQALGQGPEFLTYFQNEAQLDKSGLPSDRFFAERPEGSVSTLKIQRTQQEDSAVYLCASRRARRFENTGELFFGEGSRLTVL.

The J gene is TRBJ1-1, the V gene TRBV5-1, with 10 bases matching TRBD1. Germline V gene lookup returns CDR1 SGHRS and CDR2 YFSETQ. The trim removed 5 bases at V and 0 bases at J, leaving 7 bases unmatched. The CDR3 consists of 16 residues. The CDR3 DNA is TGCGCCAGCAGGACGGGACAGGGGAACATGAACACTGAAGCTTTCTTT. It translates to CASRTGQGNMNTEAFF.